These T cell receptor beta chains were read from a single sample in a study of memory CD4+ T cells and cytomegalovirus serostatus. Using immunoSEQ multiplex PCR, the repertoire was profiled, and TCRdb retains in-frame clones only, with some absent. Altogether some 52,000 clones are present, 65% to 85% being singletons, with the ten largest covering less than 2.5%. The sequencing sample was made of memory CD4+ T cells from blood. The receptor set was obtained from an adult in good health and CMV-seropositive. CDR3s include the opening cysteine and the closing phenylalanine or tryptophan. Each record gives: V gene, CDR3 protein.

TRBV2 | CASAGQGAMGTGELFF
TRBV6-5 | CASNSITGELFF
TRBV7-2 | CASSLRQAHSGNTIYF
TRBV2 | CASSIKGSTGELFF
TRBV7-2 | CASSPGQGQGTQYF
TRBV5-4 | CASSLGGPVQAYEQYF
TRBV28 | CASSPGGDLRQQYF
TRBV18 | CASSPRDLYGYTF
TRBV19 | CASSMRADRGNQPQHF
TRBV7-8 | CASSWGTGLAYEQYF
TRBV10-3 | CAISDSGTAGEKLFF
TRBV28 | CASSLGSSADYEQYF
TRBV4-2 | CASSQVGLAGGTYEQYF
TRBV28 | CATRTLLYYGYTF
TRBV4-2 | CASSQTMRATNEKLFF
TRBV10-2 | CASSGAGGRSETQYF
TRBV2 | CASSSHTLQGAGELFF
TRBV9 | CASSVGVASHYNEQFF
TRBV27 | CASRRLALTDTQYF
TRBV28 | CASARGSEGNEKLFF
TRBV7-6 | CASSLGTRGKGEQYF
TRBV6-1 | CASRDSRNNEQFF
TRBV6-1 | CASFNRGNSPLHF
TRBV7-2 | CASSLQRKTEAFF
TRBV11-2 | CASSLDYTQETQYF
TRBV11-2 | CASSLLQLPHRQFF
TRBV7-6 | CASSPRGLVTGELFF
TRBV28 | CASTVRHNEKLFF
TRBV19 | CASSRDRASYEQYF
TRBV5-1 | CASSLGPGTSYEQYF
TRBV29-1 | CSVEYTANTEAFF
TRBV7-2 | CASSLQVQRTEAFF
TRBV21-1 | CASSFPGDNSSGNTIYF
TRBV19 | CASKRGRATGELFF
TRBV7-9 | CASGTGTQAFF
TRBV2 | CASSENRDSYNEQFF
TRBV7-8 | CASSLLAYEQYF
TRBV18 | CASSVLGTEKNTEAFF
TRBV10-1 | CASSDQGLASNEQFF
TRBV6-6 | CASSYGGTVIGNTIYF
TRBV7-9 | CASGRKANTGELFF
TRBV4-1 | CASRPQRGPLNYGYTF
TRBV28 | CASSSPLGVTEAFF
TRBV7-9 | CASSLGGERHQPQHF
TRBV28 | CASSLIQYEKLFF
TRBV5-4 | CASSFNGARGETQYF